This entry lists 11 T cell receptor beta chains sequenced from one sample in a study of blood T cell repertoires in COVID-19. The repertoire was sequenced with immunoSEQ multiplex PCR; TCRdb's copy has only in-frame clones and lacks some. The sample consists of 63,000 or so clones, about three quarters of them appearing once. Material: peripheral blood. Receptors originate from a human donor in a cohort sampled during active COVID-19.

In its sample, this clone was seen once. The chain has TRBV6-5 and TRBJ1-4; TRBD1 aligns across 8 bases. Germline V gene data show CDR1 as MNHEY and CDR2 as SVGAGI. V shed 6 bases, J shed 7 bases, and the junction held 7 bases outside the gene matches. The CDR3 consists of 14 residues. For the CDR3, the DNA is TGTGCCAGCAGCAAGGACAGGGTTGTTGAAAAACTGTTTTTT. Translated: CASSKDRVVEKLFF.

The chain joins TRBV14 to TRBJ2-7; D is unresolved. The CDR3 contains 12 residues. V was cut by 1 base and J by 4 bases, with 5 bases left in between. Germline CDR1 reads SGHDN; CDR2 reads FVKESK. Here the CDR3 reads CASSQARYEQYF. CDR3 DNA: TGTGCCAGCAGCCAAGCGAGGTACGAGCAGTACTTC.

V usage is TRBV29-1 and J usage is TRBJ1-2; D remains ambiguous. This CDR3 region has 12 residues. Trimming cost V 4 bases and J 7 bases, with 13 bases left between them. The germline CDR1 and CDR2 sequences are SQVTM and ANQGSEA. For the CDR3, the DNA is TGCAGCGTTGTCGTCGGGGAGGGTGGCTACACCTTC. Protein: CSVVVGEGGYTF.

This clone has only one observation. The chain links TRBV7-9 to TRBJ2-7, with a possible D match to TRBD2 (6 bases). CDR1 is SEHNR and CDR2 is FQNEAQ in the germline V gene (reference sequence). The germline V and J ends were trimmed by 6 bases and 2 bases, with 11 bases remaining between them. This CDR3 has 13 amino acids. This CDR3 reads CASSSGGPYEQYF. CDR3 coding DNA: TGTGCCAGCAGTTCCGGAGGGCCCTACGAGCAGTACTTC.

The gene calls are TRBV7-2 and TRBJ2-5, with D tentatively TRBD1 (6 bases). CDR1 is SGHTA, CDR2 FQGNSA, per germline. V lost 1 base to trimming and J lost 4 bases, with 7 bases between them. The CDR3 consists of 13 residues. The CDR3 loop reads CASSLGGGETQYF. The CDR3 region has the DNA TGTGCCAGCAGCTTAGGAGGGGGAGAGACCCAGTACTTC.

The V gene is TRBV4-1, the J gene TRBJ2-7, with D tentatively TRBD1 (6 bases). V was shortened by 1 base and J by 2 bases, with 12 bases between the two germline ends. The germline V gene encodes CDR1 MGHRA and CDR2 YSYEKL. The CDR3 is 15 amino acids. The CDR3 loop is CASSQVEGGPYEQYF. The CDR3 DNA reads TGCGCCAGCAGCCAAGTAGAAGGGGGACCCTACGAGCAGTACTTC.

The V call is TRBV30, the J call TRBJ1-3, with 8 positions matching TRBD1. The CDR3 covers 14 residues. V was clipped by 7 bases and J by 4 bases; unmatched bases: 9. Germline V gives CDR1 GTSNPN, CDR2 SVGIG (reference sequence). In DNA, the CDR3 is TGTGCCTACACCGGACAGGGCTGGGGAAACACCATATATTTT. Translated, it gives CAYTGQGWGNTIYF.

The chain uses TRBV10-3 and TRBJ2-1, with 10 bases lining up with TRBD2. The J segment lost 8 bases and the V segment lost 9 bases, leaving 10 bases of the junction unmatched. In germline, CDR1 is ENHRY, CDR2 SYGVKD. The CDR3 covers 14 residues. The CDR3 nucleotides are TGTGCCATGCGAGCTAGCGGGAGCGAGCATGAGCAGTTCTTC. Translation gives CAMRASGSEHEQFF.

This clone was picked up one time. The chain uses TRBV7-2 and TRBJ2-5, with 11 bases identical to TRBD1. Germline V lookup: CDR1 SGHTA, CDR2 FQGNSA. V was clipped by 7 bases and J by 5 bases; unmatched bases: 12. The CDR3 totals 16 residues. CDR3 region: CASNRDRGVLKETQYF. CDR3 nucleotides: TGTGCCAGCAACCGGGACAGGGGGGTTTTGAAGGAGACCCAGTACTTC.

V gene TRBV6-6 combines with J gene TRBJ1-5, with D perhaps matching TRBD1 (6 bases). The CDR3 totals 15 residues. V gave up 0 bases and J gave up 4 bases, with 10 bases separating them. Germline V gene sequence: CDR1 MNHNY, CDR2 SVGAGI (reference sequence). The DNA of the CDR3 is TGTGCCAGCAGTTACTCGGGGCAGGGGAATCAGCCCCAGCATTTT. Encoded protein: CASSYSGQGNQPQHF.

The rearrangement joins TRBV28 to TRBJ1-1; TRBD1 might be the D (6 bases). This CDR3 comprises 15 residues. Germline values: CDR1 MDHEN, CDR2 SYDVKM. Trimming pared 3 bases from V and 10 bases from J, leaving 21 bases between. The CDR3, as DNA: TGTGCCAGCAGTTTTACTCCCAGGGACACAGGTGTAGCTTTCTTT. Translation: CASSFTPRDTGVAFF. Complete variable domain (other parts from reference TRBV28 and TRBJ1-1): DVKVTQSSRYLVKRTGEKVFLECVQDMDHENMFWYRQDPGLGLRLIYFSYDVKMKEKGDIPEGYSVSREKKERFSLILESASTNQTSMYLCASSFTPRDTGVAFFGQGTRLTVV.